This TCR beta chain was captured by sequencing in a study of shared clonotypes between healthy human individuals. Notes on the study in general: Non-shared clonotypes were found to have lower generation probabilities than the clonotypes that were shared by all four of the sorted-subset donors. Compared with memory subsets, naive subsets generally had larger estimated richness.

Researchers ran the assay at a deep level. Study processing details: Filtering differed because ImmunoSEQ produced junction-only sequences that carried no quality scores. TCRdb's table, derived via immunoSEQ multiplex PCR, lists solely in-frame clones and lacks some. D and trimming were read from the DNA, whereas the V and J calls and clone size are those reported in that table. In the table there are 2.3 million or so clones, over 90% of which are singletons. Of note for this clone: Its antigen is still unknown.

The V segment lost 0 bases and the J segment 1 base; nucleotides outside the gene matches: 3. Per the germline V gene, CDR1 is SEHNR and CDR2 is FQNEAQ (reference sequence). The CDR3 loop spans 16 amino acids. This clonotype was sampled from a man in his late teens or twenties in good health. Some clones in this sample may be carry-over from other donors' samples. Sequencing used naive CD4+ T cells from PBMCs. Documented subset: CD45RA+ positively selected. The genes are TRBV7-9 and TRBJ1-1; 9 bases align to TRBD1. The CDR3 DNA is TGTGCCAGCAGCTTAGCCCGGGGACAGGGGAACACTGAAGCTTTCTTT. It yields the protein CASSLARGQGNTEAFF.